Each of the 10 T cell receptor beta chains below was sequenced from the same sample in a study of shared clonotypes between healthy human individuals. The assay was immunoSEQ multiplex PCR, and TCRdb's table has in-frame clones only and misses some. The sample contains millions of clones, over 90% of which appear only once. The sequencing sample was made of naive CD4+ T cells from PBMCs. Sample subset: CD45RA+ positively selected. The receptors were sampled from a man between 18 and 35 years old in good health. Some clones in this sample may be carry-over from other donors' samples.

This clone has a single count. The CDR3 nucleotides are TGTGCCAGCAGTCCAGCGGGAGGGGGCTCAGAGACCCAGTACTTC. Protein: CASSPAGGGSETQYF. This rearrangement joins TRBV28 to TRBJ2-5, with 10 positions matching TRBD2. Germline-derived CDR1 and CDR2 are MDHEN and SYDVKM. V trimming: 5 bases; J trimming: 4 bases; junction bases outside the gene matches: 7. The CDR3 has 15 amino acids.

The chain uses TRBV28 and TRBJ2-7, with 7 bases that match TRBD1. The CDR3 has 14 residues. V lost 6 bases and J lost 9; bases outside the gene matches: 14. Germline V gene sequence: CDR1 MDHEN, CDR2 SYDVKM. In DNA, the CDR3 is TGTGCCAGCAGACAGCCGGGACAGTCCATCGGGCAGTACTTC. Protein sequence: CASRQPGQSIGQYF.

This chain joins TRBV9 and TRBJ2-1; 7 bases are a match to TRBD2. V was clipped by 1 base and J by 7 bases; unmatched bases: 17. Germline V gives CDR1 SGDLS, CDR2 YYNGEE. This CDR3 contains 18 residues. In nucleotides, the CDR3 is TGTGCCAGCAGCGTAAGTATCCAGGGAGGGCCAGAGTGGAATGAGCAGTTCTTC. It codes for CASSVSIQGGPEWNEQFF. Complete variable domain (other parts from reference TRBV9 and TRBJ2-1): DSGVTQTPKHLITATGQRVTLRCSPRSGDLSVYWYQQSLDQGLQFLIQYYNGEERAKGNILERFSAQQFPDLHSELNLSSLELGDSALYFCASSVSIQGGPEWNEQFFGPGTRLTVL.

The chain employs TRBV30 and TRBJ2-7; D not certain. The germline gives CDR1 GTSNPN, CDR2 SVGIG (reference sequence). The CDR3 is 15 amino acids. V gave up 2 bases and J gave up 1 base, with 15 bases separating them. The CDR3: CAWSPQGGDSYEQYF. CDR3 in DNA: TGTGCCTGGAGTCCACAAGGCGGAGATTCCTACGAGCAGTACTTC.

The chain carries TRBV2 and TRBJ1-1; 7 positions match TRBD1. Germline V gene lookup returns CDR1 SNHLY and CDR2 FYNNEI. The CDR3 covers 15 residues. Unmatched junction bases numbered 10, after V lost 5 bases and J lost 4 bases. The CDR3 here is CASSQATAGGTEAFF. The DNA for the CDR3 is TGTGCCAGCAGTCAGGCGACGGCAGGGGGCACTGAAGCTTTCTTT.

This rearrangement joins TRBV18 to TRBJ2-3; 7 nucleotides align to TRBD2. The V gene end was trimmed by 2 bases and the J gene end by 4 bases; junction bases not matched to a gene: 9. This CDR3 has 16 residues. Germline V CDR1 and CDR2: KGHSH, LQKENI. The CDR3 coding sequence is TGTGCCAGCTCACCATTATCGTCCGCGGGGGCAGATACGCAGTATTTT. Residues: CASSPLSSAGADTQYF.

V and J are TRBV27 and TRBJ2-6, with 7 bases identical to TRBD1. Trimming at V came to 0 bases and at J to 3 bases, leaving 5 bases not matched to a gene. The CDR3 is made up of 17 amino acids. Germline V gene data show CDR1 as MNHEY and CDR2 as SMNVEV (reference sequence). CDR3 in amino acids: CASSLSPTGVGANVLTF. The CDR3 nucleotides are TGTGCCAGCAGTTTATCCCCTACAGGGGTTGGGGCCAACGTCCTGACTTTC.

This clone was found a few times. The DNA for the CDR3 is TGTGCCAGCAGCCGACTAGCGGGAGATGAGCAGTTCTTC. Residues: CASSRLAGDEQFF. The V gene is TRBV2, the J gene TRBJ2-1; 12 nucleotides line up with TRBD2. The CDR3 length is 13 residues. With V trimmed by 6 bases and J by 8 bases, 2 bases remained unmatched. Germline CDR1 reads SNHLY; CDR2 reads FYNNEI.

About this clone itself: The same CDR3 arises from other DNA sequences in this sample as well. DNA of the CDR3: TGTGCCAGCAGCTCAAACTACGAGCAGTACTTC. It codes for CASSSNYEQYF. The chain couples TRBV5-4 to TRBJ2-7; D call uncertain. The CDR3 covers 11 residues. Per the germline V gene, CDR1 is SGHNT and CDR2 is YYREEE (reference sequence). V lost 3 bases and J lost 3, with 4 bases in between.

The chain carries TRBV7-2 and TRBJ2-7; 8 positions agree with TRBD1. The CDR3 spans 14 residues. The germline V gene encodes CDR1 SGHTA and CDR2 FQGNSA. The V segment lost 6 bases and the J segment 4 bases; nucleotides outside the gene matches: 8. The CDR3 DNA sequence: TGTGCCAGCAGTTCAGGGGGCGTGAGTTACGAGCAGTACTTC. Translating it yields CASSSGGVSYEQYF. Together with reference TRBV7-2 and TRBJ2-7, the CDR3 gives the full variable domain: GAGVSQSPSNKVTEKGKDVELRCDPISGHTALYWYRQSLGQGLEFLIYFQGNSAPDKSGLPSDRFSAERTGGSVSTLTIQRTQQEDSAVYLCASSSGGVSYEQYFGPGTRLTVT.